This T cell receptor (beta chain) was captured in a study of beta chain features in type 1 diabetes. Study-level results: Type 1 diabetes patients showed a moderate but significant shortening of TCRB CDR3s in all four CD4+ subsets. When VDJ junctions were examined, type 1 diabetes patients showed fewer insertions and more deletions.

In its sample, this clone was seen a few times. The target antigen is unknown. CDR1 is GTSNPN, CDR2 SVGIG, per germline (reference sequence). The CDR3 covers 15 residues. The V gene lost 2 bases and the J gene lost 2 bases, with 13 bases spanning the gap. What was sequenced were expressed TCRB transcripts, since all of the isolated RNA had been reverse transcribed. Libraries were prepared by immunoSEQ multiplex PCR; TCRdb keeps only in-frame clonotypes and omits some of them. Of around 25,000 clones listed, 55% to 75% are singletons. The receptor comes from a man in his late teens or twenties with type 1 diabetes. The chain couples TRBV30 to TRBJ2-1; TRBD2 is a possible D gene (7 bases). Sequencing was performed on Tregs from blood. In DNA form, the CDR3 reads TGTGCCTGGAGTTGGGGGGGGGCTACCTACAATGAGCAGTTCTTC. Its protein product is CAWSWGGATYNEQFF.